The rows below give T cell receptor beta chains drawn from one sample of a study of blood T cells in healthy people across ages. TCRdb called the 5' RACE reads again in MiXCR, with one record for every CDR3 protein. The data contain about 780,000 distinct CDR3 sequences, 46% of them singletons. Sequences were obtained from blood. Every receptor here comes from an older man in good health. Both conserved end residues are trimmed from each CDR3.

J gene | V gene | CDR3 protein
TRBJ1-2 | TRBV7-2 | ASSLVRGTLYGYT
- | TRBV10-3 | AISAPTSGGGIYNEQY
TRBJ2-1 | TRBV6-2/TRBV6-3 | ASSTTGRASRNEQF
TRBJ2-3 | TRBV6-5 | ASSSDDGRTDTQY
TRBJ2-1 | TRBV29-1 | SVEGLAGESYNEQF
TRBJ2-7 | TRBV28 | ASSVQGGGYEQY
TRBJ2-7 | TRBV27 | ASSVSSGPYEQY
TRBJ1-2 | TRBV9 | ASSVDDGYGYT
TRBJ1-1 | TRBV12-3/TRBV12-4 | ASSLGGLGVAF
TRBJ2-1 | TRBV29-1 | SVGRQGTRNEQF
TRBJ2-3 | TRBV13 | ASSLERATDTQY
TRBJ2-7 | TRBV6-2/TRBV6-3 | ASSYRDGSYEQY
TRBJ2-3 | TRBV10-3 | ALRISPNTDTQY
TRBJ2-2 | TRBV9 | ASSFSGTSTGELF